Listed below are T cell receptor beta chains from one sample, sequenced in a study of graft-versus-host responses after intestinal transplantation. Antigens of these TCRs are unknown. Repertoires were generated with immunoSEQ multiplex PCR, while TCRdb's copy carries only in-frame clones and drops some. Of roughly 92,000 clones detected, 88% appear once; the ten largest clones hold 0.28%. Sample: unstimulated CD4+ T cells sorted from spleen or lymph node cells, taken before transplant. Every receptor here comes from a human donor who was the organ donor for an intestinal transplant. The CDR3 runs from the conserved cysteine through the conserved F or W. The D gene is left open where the match is weak. Some rows mark clone size as missing; the rest say once, few, many or name a class of expanded clone.

TRBV5-1	NA	TRBD1	TRBJ1-1	TGCGCCAGCAGCTGGGCAGGGGGCAGTATCTCTGAAGCTTTCTTT	CASSWAGGSISEAFF
TRBV2	NA	NA	TRBJ1-1	TGTGCCAGCAGTGATTTCTGGCCTGAAGCTTTCTTT	CASSDFWPEAFF
TRBV4-1	NA	NA	TRBJ1-4	TGCGCCAGCAGCCAAGCGTTGACTAATGAAAAACTGTTTTTT	CASSQALTNEKLFF
TRBV28	NA	NA	TRBJ2-6	TGTGCCAGCAGCTCCCTCGGCGGGGTCTCTGGGGCCAACGTCCTGACTTTC	CASSSLGGVSGANVLTF
TRBV5-1	NA	NA	TRBJ1-3	TGCGCCAGCAGCTTGGGCGGGCCTGGAAACACCATATATTTT	CASSLGGPGNTIYF
TRBV18	NA	NA	TRBJ2-5	TGTGCCAGCTCACCAGCGGGCCAAGAGACCCAGTACTTC	CASSPAGQETQYF
TRBV28	once	TRBD1	TRBJ1-5	TGTGCCAGCAGCCGACCGGGACAGGGAGCGGATCAGCCCCAGCATTTT	CASSRPGQGADQPQHF
TRBV5-1	NA	TRBD1	TRBJ2-7	TGCGCCAGCAGCGCGGGACAGGAAGGGGGCGAGCAGTACTTC	CASSAGQEGGEQYF
TRBV6-1	few	TRBD2	TRBJ2-4	TGTGCCAGCAGTGAAAGGACTAGCGGGATAAACATTCAGTACTTC	CASSERTSGINIQYF
TRBV6-5	NA	NA	TRBJ1-2	TGTGCCAGCAGTACCACGGAGTATGGCTACACCTTC	CASSTTEYGYTF
TRBV28	NA	NA	TRBJ2-3	TGTGCCAGCAGTAGGGGGGGGAGTGCAGATACGCAGTATTTT	CASSRGGSADTQYF
TRBV27	NA	TRBD2	TRBJ2-3	TGTGCCAGCAATATTAACGGGGCAGCGGGGGTCTCTAGCACAGATACGCAGTATTTT	CASNINGAAGVSSTDTQYF
TRBV7-6	NA	NA	TRBJ2-7	TGTGCCAGCAGCTTAGTCTATAACGAGCAGTACTTC	CASSLVYNEQYF
TRBV5-5	NA	NA	TRBJ2-5	TGTGCCAGCAGCTCCCGAGGGTACCAAGAGACCCAGTACTTC	CASSSRGYQETQYF
TRBV6-5	NA	TRBD1	TRBJ1-3	TGTGCCAGCAGTTACGTCGGGACAGGGGTGCCAAACACCATATATTTT	CASSYVGTGVPNTIYF
TRBV25-1	NA	NA	TRBJ2-7	TGTGCCAGCAGTGATGGGCAGGGGGGAAGCGAGCAGTACTTC	CASSDGQGGSEQYF
TRBV10-3	NA	TRBD2	TRBJ2-5	TGTGCCATCAAAAGTAACGGGAGGGCCGGAGAGACCCAGTACTTC	CAIKSNGRAGETQYF
TRBV27	NA	TRBD2	TRBJ2-7	TGTGCCAGCAGTTTGGTCTCTCCGGGACTAGCGAACCTACAGCAGTACTTC	CASSLVSPGLANLQQYF
TRBV6-1	NA	NA	TRBJ2-2	TGTGCCAGCAGTGAAGCTTTCTGGAACACCGGGGAGCTGTTTTTT	CASSEAFWNTGELFF
TRBV9	NA	TRBD2	TRBJ2-1	TGTGCCAGCAGCGCCCACTCGGGGGGGAGCTCCTACAATGAGCAGTTCTTC	CASSAHSGGSSYNEQFF
TRBV13	NA	TRBD2	TRBJ2-7	TGTGCCAGCAGCGCGAGACTAGCGGGCCACTACGAGCAGTACTTC	CASSARLAGHYEQYF
TRBV11-2	NA	TRBD2	TRBJ2-6	TGTGCCAGTACGCCCCGACTAGCGGGGGTGGGTGGGGCCAACGTCCTGACTTTC	CASTPRLAGVGGANVLTF
TRBV19	NA	TRBD1	TRBJ1-2	TGTGCCAGTAGTGCCCCGGACAGGGCCAACTATGGCTACACCTTC	CASSAPDRANYGYTF
TRBV18	NA	NA	TRBJ2-6	TGTGCCAGCTCAAACCAAGAGTCTGGGGCCAACGTCCTGACTTTC	CASSNQESGANVLTF
TRBV5-1	NA	NA	TRBJ2-5	TGCGCCAGCAGCTTGGCCGCGGCTCGGGAGGAGACCCAGTACTTC	CASSLAAAREETQYF
TRBV28	NA	NA	TRBJ2-3	TGTGCCAGCCGCGGAGATACGCAGTATTTT	CASRGDTQYF
TRBV7-2	NA	NA	TRBJ1-2	TGTGCCAGCAGCCGGTTTTCGGATGGCTACACCTTC	CASSRFSDGYTF
TRBV9	NA	NA	TRBJ2-3	TGTGCCAGCAGCGTAGTGCCAGGGACAGATACGCAGTATTTT	CASSVVPGTDTQYF
TRBV27	NA	TRBD1	TRBJ1-2	TGTGCCAGCAGTGCACGACAGGGGGGCGGCTATGGCTACACCTTC	CASSARQGGGYGYTF
TRBV30	few	NA	TRBJ1-2	TGTGCCTGGAGTGAGAAAGAGTCCTATGGCTACACCTTC	CAWSEKESYGYTF
TRBV7-2	once	NA	TRBJ2-3	TGTGCCAGCAGCGTGGGACTGCCCACCGCAGATACGCAGTATTTT	CASSVGLPTADTQYF
TRBV28	once	NA	TRBJ2-5	TGTGCCAGCAGTTTAGCGGGGGCTCGGGGAGGTGCCCAGTACTTC	CASSLAGARGGAQYF
TRBV5-6	NA	NA	TRBJ1-1	TGTGCCAGCAGCCTGAAGAACAGGGCGACAAGGACTGAAGCTTTCTTT	CASSLKNRATRTEAFF
TRBV7-3	once	TRBD2	TRBJ2-1	TGTGCCAGCAGCCCTAGTCGGCTAGCGGGCCACAATGAGCAGTTCTTC	CASSPSRLAGHNEQFF
TRBV7-3	NA	NA	TRBJ2-1	TGTGCCAGCAGCTTAAGGGCGAGAGACAATGAGCAGTTCTTC	CASSLRARDNEQFF
TRBV5-6	NA	NA	TRBJ1-5	TGTGCCAGCAGCTTGGGGAGGCAGGCAATTGATAGCAATCAGCCCCAGCATTTT	CASSLGRQAIDSNQPQHF
TRBV19	NA	NA	TRBJ1-1	TGTGCCAGTAGGGGGCATCTGAACACTGAAGCTTTCTTT	CASRGHLNTEAFF
TRBV7-3	NA	TRBD1	TRBJ2-7	TGTGCCAGCAAGACGCAAACAGGGGATCCCTACGAGCAGTACTTC	CASKTQTGDPYEQYF
TRBV7-2	NA	TRBD2	TRBJ2-7	TGTGCCAGCAGCGCCGCTAGCGGGATCTACGAGCAGTACTTC	CASSAASGIYEQYF
TRBV15	NA	NA	TRBJ1-5	TGTGCCACCAGCAGGGGGCTTGAACAGCCCCAGCATTTT	CATSRGLEQPQHF
TRBV7-3	NA	NA	TRBJ2-2	TGTGCCAGCAGCCCCGGGGAAGGGTGGACCGGGGAGCTGTTTTTT	CASSPGEGWTGELFF
TRBV7-2	NA	TRBD2	TRBJ2-7	TGTGCCAGCAGCTTTAGCGCGGGGGGTTCCTACGAGCAGTACTTC	CASSFSAGGSYEQYF
TRBV5-1	NA	TRBD1	TRBJ1-1	TGCGCCAGCAGCTTGAAGACCGGGACAGGGGGACTTGAAGCTTTCTTT	CASSLKTGTGGLEAFF
TRBV19	NA	NA	TRBJ1-1	TGTGCCAGTAGTAACAAACAGAGGAACACTGAAGCTTTCTTT	CASSNKQRNTEAFF
TRBV29-1	NA	TRBD1	TRBJ2-7	TGCAGCGGGACTTCACCGGGACAGGGCCGGGAGCAGTACTTC	CSGTSPGQGREQYF
TRBV4-3	NA	NA	TRBJ1-4	TGCGCCAGCAGCCAAGGGGCCGGGGGAACTAATGAAAAACTGTTTTTT	CASSQGAGGTNEKLFF